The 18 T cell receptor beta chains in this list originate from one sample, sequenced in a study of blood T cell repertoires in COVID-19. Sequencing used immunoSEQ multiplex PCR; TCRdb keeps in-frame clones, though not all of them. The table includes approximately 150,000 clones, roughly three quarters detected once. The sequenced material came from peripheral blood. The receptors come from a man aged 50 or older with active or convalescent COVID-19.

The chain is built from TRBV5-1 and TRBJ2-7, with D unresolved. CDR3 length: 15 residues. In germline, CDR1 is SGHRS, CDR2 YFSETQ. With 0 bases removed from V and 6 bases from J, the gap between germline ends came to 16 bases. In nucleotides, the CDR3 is TGCGCCAGCAGCTTGGACCCCCCGGCCGCAGGCGAGCAGTACTTC. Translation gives CASSLDPPAAGEQYF.

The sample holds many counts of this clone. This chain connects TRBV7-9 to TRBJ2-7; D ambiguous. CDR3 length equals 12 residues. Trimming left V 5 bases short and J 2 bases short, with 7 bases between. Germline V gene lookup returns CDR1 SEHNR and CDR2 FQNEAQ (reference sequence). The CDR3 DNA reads TGTGCCAGCAGCACAGAGACCTACGAGCAGTACTTC. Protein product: CASSTETYEQYF.

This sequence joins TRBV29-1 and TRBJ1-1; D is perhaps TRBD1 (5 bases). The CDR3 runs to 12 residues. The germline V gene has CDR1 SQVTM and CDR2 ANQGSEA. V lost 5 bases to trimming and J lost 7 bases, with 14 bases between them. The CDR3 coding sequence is TGCAGCGTTTTCCCGACCCAGGGTGAAGCTTTCTTT. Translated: CSVFPTQGEAFF.

The chain's CDR3 is CASSMVSRGNSPLHF. CDR3 coding DNA: TGTGCCAGTAGTATGGTGAGCCGGGGTAATTCACCCCTCCACTTT. The genes are TRBV19 and TRBJ1-6; the D is unclear. CDR1 and CDR2 from the germline V gene are LNHDA and SQIVND (reference sequence). CDR3 length: 15 residues. V lost 3 bases to trimming and J lost 6 bases, with 12 bases between them. Supplemented by reference TRBV19 and TRBJ1-6, the full variable domain reads DGGITQSPKYLFRKEGQNVTLSCEQNLNHDAMYWYRQDPGQGLRLIYYSQIVNDFQKGDIAEGYSVSREKKESFPLTVTSAQKNPTAFYLCASSMVSRGNSPLHFGNGTRLTVT.

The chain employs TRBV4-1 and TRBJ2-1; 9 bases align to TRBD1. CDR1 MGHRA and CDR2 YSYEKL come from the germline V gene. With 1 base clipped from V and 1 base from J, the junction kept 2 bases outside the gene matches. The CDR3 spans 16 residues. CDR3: CASSQAGTGSYNEQFF. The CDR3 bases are TGCGCCAGCAGCCAAGCAGGGACAGGGTCCTACAATGAGCAGTTCTTC.

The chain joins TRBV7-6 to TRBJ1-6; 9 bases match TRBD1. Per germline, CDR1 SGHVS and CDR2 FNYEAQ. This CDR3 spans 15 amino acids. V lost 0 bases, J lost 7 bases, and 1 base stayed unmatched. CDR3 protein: CASSLATGGNSPLHF. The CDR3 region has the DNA TGTGCCAGCAGCTTAGCAACAGGGGGCAATTCACCCCTCCACTTT.

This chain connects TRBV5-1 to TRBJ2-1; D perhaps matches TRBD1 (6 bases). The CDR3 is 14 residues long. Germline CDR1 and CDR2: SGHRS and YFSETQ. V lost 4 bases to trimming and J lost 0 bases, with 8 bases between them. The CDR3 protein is CASSVDSSYNEQFF. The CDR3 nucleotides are TGCGCCAGCAGCGTGGACAGCTCCTACAATGAGCAGTTCTTC.

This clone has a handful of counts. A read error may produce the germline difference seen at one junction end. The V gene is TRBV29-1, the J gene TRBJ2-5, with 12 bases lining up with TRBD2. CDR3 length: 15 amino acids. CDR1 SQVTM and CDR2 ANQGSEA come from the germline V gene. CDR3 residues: CSVGTSGIGEEAQYF. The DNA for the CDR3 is TGCAGCGTTGGGACTAGCGGGATAGGGGAAGAGGCCCAGTACTTC. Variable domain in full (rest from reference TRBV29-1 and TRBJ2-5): SAVISQKPSRDICQRGTSLTIQCQVDSQVTMMFWYRQQPGQSLTLIATANQGSEATYESGFVIDKFPISRPNLTFSTLTVSNMSPEDSSIYLCSVGTSGIGEEAQYFGPGTRLLVL.

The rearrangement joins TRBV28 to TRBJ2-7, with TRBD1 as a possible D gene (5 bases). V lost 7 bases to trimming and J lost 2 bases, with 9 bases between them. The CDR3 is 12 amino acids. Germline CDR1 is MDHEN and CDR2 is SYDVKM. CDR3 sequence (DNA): TGTGCCAGCACCGACAGAACCTACGAGCAGTACTTC. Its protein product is CASTDRTYEQYF.

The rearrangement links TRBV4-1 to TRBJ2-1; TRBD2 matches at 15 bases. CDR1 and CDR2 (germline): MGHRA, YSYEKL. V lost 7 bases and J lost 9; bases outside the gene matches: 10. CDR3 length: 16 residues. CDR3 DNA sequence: TGCGCCAGCAAGATGATGGGACTAGCGGGAGGCGGTGAGCAGTTCTTC. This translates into CASKMMGLAGGGEQFF.

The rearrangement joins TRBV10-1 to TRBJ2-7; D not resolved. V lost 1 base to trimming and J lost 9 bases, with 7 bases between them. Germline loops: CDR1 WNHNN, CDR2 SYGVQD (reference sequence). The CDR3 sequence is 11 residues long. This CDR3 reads CASSEYGGQYF. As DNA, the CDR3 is TGCGCCAGCAGTGAGTACGGCGGGCAGTACTTC.

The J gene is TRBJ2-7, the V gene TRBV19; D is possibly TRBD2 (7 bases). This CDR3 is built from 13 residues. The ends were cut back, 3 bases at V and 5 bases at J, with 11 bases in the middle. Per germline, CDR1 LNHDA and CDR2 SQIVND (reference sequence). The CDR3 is CASSMGGQNEQYF. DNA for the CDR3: TGTGCCAGTAGTATGGGGGGGCAGAACGAGCAGTACTTC.

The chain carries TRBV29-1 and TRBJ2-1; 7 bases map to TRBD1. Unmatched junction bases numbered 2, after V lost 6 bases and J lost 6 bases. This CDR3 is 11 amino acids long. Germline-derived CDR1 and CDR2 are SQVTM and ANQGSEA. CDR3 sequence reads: CSVGQTNEQFF. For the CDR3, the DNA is TGCAGCGTGGGACAGACCAATGAGCAGTTCTTC.

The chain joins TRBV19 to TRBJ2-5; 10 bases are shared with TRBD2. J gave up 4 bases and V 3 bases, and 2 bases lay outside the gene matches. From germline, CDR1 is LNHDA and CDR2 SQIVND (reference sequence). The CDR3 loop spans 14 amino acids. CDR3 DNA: TGTGCCAGTAGTATTAGACTAGCGGGAGAGACCCAGTACTTC. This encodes CASSIRLAGETQYF.

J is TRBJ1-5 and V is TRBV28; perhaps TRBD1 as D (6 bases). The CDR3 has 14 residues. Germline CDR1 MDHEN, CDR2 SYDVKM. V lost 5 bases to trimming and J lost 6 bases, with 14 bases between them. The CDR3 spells CASSPGQPSQPQHF. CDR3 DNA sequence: TGTGCCAGCAGTCCAGGACAGCCCAGTCAGCCCCAGCATTTT.

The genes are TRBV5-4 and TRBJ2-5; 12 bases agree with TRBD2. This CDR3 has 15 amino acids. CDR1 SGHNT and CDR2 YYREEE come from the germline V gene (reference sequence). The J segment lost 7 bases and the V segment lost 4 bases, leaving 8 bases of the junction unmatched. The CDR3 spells CASSDRLAGDGTQYF. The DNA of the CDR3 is TGTGCCAGCAGCGACAGACTAGCGGGAGACGGGACCCAGTACTTC.

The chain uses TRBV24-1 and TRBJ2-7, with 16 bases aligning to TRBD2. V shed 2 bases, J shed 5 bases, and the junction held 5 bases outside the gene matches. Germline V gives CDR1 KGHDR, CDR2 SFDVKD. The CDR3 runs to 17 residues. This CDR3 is CATSDSPGLAGGNEQYF. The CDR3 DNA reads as TGTGCCACCAGTGATTCTCCGGGACTAGCGGGAGGGAACGAGCAGTACTTC.

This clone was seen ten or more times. The CDR3 spells CASSFTFANEQFF. For the CDR3, the DNA is TGTGCCAGCAGTTTTACCTTTGCGAATGAGCAGTTCTTC. This chain uses TRBV28 with TRBJ2-1, with D unresolved. Germline V gene data show CDR1 as MDHEN and CDR2 as SYDVKM. This CDR3 has 13 amino acids. Trimming took 3 bases from V and 7 from J, leaving 10 bases between them. Combining the CDR3 with reference TRBV28 and TRBJ2-1 gives the whole variable domain DVKVTQSSRYLVKRTGEKVFLECVQDMDHENMFWYRQDPGLGLRLIYFSYDVKMKEKGDIPEGYSVSREKKERFSLILESASTNQTSMYLCASSFTFANEQFFGPGTRLTVL.